This record concerns one T cell receptor beta chain sequence. Its antigen is currently not known. No clone much larger than this one lies a single base away; base qualities are absent. At one collaborating source in Seattle, patients were enrolled during active infection and were followed longitudinally through the course of disease. The collaborating institutions used their own protocols to collect whole blood in K2EDTA tubes. For TCRbeta analysis, collaborators shipped samples in one of three forms: frozen whole blood, isolated PBMCs, or DNA extracted from either of those sample types. TCRbeta CDR3 regions were amplified from genomic DNA by means of the immunoSEQ Assay, a bias-controlled multiplex PCR. As for how the authors treated the data: Within the assay, amplification of reference gene primers was used to estimate how many nucleated cells each sample contained. Sequence reads were collapsed and filtered to measure the absolute abundance of every unique TCRbeta CDR3 rearrangement. For each sample, productive Simpson clonality was calculated as the square root of Simpson's diversity index across productive rearrangements. TCRdb carries this immuneACCESS record with in-frame sequences only. Its versions omit some clonotypes, under half of them owing to an unresolved V gene in the studies checked, with the rest unexplained. V and J calls plus clone size are reproduced from that table; the DNA served to infer D and trimming. Within this sample are 35,000 to 40,000 clones, with roughly 87% of them counted one time only. Roughly 4.8% of the sample comes from the top ten.

The CDR3, from cysteine to phenylalanine, totals 17 residues. Only the CDR3 DNA is retained, 51 bases long and in frame from the first base. The germline V gene (reference sequence) specifies LGHDT as CDR1 and YNNKEL as CDR2. V and J are trimmed by 0 bases and 9 bases, and the gene matches miss 14 bases of the junction. This specimen comes from a study of blood T cell repertoires in COVID-19 (dated by TCRdb to the early 2020s). Study-level background: The collaborator samples originated in the United States, Italy and Spain and spanned the acute and convalescent phases of COVID-19. The prospective study material was composed of cDNA or gDNA derived from T cells, B-cell-depleted T cells, or PBMCs. Subjects who had been exposed to COVID-19, were actively infected with it, or had recovered from it provided the deeply sampled blood TCRbeta repertoires that made up the dataset. A freely available public database, intended as a resource for researchers studying the immune response to SARS-CoV-2, is where the repertoires were released. Samples came from the ongoing ImmuneRACE study (first 160 participants) plus 1,254 subjects from 6 global collaborators. Nearly every sample came with metadata listing a de-identified subject ID, COVID-19 status, age in years and sex. Where available, HLA class I and class II types were taken from metadata supplied by the sample provider and were not determined by assay-based typing. The research as a whole found: How much clinical and demographic metadata was included differed by source and by participant, and the metadata was provided uncurated.

The source of this sequence is a man in his sixties with COVID-19, enrolled during active disease. Recombination linked TRBV3-1 (or the pseudogene TRBV3-2) to TRBJ2-7; the junction holds 10 bases that match TRBD2. Specimen: peripheral blood. Read as DNA, the sequence is TGTGCCAGCAGCCAAGAGCCGGGACTAGCGCTCGGAAAGGCGCAGTACTTC. Translated, it reads CASSQEPGLALGKAQYF.